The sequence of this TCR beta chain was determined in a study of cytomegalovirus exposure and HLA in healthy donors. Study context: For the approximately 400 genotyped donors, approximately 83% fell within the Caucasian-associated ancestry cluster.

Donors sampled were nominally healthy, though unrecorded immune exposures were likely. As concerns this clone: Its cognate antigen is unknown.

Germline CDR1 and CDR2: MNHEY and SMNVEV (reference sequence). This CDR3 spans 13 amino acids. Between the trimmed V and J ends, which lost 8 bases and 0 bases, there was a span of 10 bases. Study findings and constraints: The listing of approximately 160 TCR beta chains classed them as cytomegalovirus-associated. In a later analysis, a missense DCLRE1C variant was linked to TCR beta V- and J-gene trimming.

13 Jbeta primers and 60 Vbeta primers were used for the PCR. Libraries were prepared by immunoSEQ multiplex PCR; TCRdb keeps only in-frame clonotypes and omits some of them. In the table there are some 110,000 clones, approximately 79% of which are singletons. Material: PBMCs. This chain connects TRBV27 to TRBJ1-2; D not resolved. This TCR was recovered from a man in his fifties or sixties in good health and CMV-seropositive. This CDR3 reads CASGQKPNYGYTF. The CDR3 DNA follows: TGTGCCAGCGGTCAGAAACCTAACTATGGCTACACCTTC.